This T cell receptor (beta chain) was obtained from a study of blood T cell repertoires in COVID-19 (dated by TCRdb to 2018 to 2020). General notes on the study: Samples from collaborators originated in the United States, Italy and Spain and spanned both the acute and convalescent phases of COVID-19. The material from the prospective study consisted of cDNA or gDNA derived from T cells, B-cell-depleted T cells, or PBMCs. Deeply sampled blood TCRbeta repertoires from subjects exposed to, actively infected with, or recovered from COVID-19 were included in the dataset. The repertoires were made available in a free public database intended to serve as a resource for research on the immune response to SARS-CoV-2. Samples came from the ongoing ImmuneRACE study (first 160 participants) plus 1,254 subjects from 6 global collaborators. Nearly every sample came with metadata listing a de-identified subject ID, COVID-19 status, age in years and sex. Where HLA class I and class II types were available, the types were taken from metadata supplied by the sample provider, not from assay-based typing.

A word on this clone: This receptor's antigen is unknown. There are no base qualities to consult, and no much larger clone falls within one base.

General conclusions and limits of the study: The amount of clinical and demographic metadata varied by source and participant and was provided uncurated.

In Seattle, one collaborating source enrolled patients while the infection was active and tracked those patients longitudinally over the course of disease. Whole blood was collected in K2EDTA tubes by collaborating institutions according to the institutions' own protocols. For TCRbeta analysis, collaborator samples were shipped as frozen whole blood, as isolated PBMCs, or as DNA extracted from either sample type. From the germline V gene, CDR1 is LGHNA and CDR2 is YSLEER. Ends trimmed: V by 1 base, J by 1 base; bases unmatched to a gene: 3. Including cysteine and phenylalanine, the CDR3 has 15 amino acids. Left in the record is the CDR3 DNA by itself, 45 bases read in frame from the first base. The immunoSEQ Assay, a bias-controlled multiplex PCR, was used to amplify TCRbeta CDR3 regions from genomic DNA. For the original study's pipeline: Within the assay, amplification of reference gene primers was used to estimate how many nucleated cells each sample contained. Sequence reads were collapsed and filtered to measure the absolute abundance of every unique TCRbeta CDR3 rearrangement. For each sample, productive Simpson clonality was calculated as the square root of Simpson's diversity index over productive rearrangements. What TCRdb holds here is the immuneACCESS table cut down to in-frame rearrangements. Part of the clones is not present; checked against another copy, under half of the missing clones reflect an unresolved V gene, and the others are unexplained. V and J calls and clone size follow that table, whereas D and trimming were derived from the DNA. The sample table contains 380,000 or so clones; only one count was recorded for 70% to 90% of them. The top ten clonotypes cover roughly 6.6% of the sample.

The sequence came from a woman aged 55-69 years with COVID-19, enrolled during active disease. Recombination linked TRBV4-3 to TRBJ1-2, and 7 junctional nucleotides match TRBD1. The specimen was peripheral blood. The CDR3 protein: CASSQGGQLNYGYTF. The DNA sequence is TGCGCCAGCAGCCAAGGGGGACAGCTTAACTATGGCTACACCTTC.